These 3 T cell receptor beta chains originate from one sample sequenced in a study of molecular identifiers for immune sequencing clone quantification. TCRdb used MiXCR to reprocess the PCR reads, holding one entry per CDR3 protein. Of 400,000 to 600,000 distinct CDR3 sequences listed, roughly 26% are singletons. The sequencing input was naive CD8+ T cells from blood, with Jurkat cell RNA spiked in. Stated subset: FACS-sorted CD8+CD4-CCR7+CD45RA+ naive T cells. The receptor set was obtained from a human donor in good health. Some libraries in this study had Jurkat cell RNA spiked in.

This clonotype was counted many times. The V and J genes are TRBV7-9 and TRBJ2-7; the D is unclear. This CDR3 spans 15 amino acids. V was clipped by 1 base and J by 7 bases, with 17 bases between them. The germline gives CDR1 SEHNR, CDR2 FQNEAQ (reference sequence). CDR3 loop: CASSLGGEAGSEQYF. In DNA form, the CDR3 reads TGTGCCAGCAGCTTAGGAGGAGAGGCAGGCTCGGAGCAGTACTTC.

Details on this clonotype: Germline is not matched at one junction end, which may reflect a read error. This chain uses TRBV5-4 with TRBJ2-7; 8 bases align to TRBD2. The CDR3 is 14 amino acids. Germline V gene lookup returns CDR1 SGHNT and CDR2 YYREEE (reference sequence). CDR3 sequence: CASGFTSGSYEQYF. The CDR3 DNA follows: TGTGCCAGCGGCTTCACTAGCGGTTCCTACGAGCAGTACTTC.

Points on this clonotype: Its ends do not fully match the called genes, so a read error is possible. The gene calls are TRBV6-1 and TRBJ2-3, with no clear D. This CDR3 has 15 residues. Germline values: CDR1 MNHNS, CDR2 SASEGT. Written as DNA, the CDR3 is TGTGCCAGCAGGATGTCCCCGTCAGTCACAGCTACGCAGTATTTT. Encoded protein: CASRMSPSVTATQYF.